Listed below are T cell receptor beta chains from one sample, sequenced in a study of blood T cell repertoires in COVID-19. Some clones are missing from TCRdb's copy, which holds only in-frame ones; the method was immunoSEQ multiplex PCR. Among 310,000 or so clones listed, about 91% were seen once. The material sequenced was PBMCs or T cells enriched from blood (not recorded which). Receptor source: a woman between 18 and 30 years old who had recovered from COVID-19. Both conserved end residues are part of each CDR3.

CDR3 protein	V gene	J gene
CSVYRTGHGYTF	TRBV29-1	TRBJ1-2
CASSQGGTAYEAFF	TRBV14	TRBJ1-1
CASRPGPALAEAFF	TRBV28	TRBJ1-1
CSVGDGNYGYTF	TRBV29-1	TRBJ1-2
CAWSQSGRVDTEAFF	TRBV30	TRBJ1-1
CASSQDVQGVSYEQYF	TRBV4-2	TRBJ2-7
CASSLQANTEAFF	TRBV7-9	TRBJ1-1
CASSRGRRSAEEKLFF	TRBV19	TRBJ1-4
CASSFLQGSGYGYTF	TRBV28	TRBJ1-2
CASSYVRDRGLPNSYNSPLHF	TRBV3-1/TRBV3-2	TRBJ1-6
CASSFLGQPKYF	TRBV12-3/TRBV12-4	TRBJ2-7
CASSFGTSDPGELFF	TRBV9	TRBJ2-2
CASSQGARETSTDTQYF	TRBV7-4	TRBJ2-3
CASSFGGGAADTQYF	TRBV7-7	TRBJ2-3
CASTSLGVGTDTQYF	TRBV2	TRBJ2-3
CASSTGGGGQPQHF	TRBV2	TRBJ1-5
CASSVEQGAGNTIYF	TRBV9	TRBJ1-3
CASSLTGTDLYGYTF	TRBV28	TRBJ1-2
CASSKQGALGGYTF	TRBV6-5	TRBJ1-2
CASSRIRGGSGYTEAFF	TRBV19	TRBJ1-1
CASSPGLFETQYF	TRBV19	TRBJ2-5
CASSQEAGGYNEQFF	TRBV4-3	TRBJ2-1
CASSFRGAYEQYF	TRBV13	TRBJ2-7
CASSFWAGETNEQYF	TRBV27	TRBJ2-7
CASSLDIGDTGELFF	TRBV7-2	TRBJ2-2
CASRSGQLNEKLFF	TRBV5-1	TRBJ1-4
CASSLSRFRETQYF	TRBV5-4	TRBJ2-5
CASSPTAGTGGGGETQYF	TRBV3-1/TRBV3-2	TRBJ2-5
CASSLAEGALGGYTF	TRBV5-1	TRBJ1-2
CASSQDAGAQNEQFF	TRBV3-1/TRBV3-2	TRBJ2-1
CARQNRGSTDTQYF	TRBV2	TRBJ2-3
CASSLTGTYGYTF	TRBV7-8	TRBJ1-2
CAISEAPVRTRTEAFF	TRBV10-3	TRBJ1-1
CASSQGASSTDTQYF	TRBV3-1/TRBV3-2	TRBJ2-3
CASSVAGTYEQYF	TRBV7-3	TRBJ2-7
CASSLYRGTEAFF	TRBV7-9	TRBJ1-1
CAWVQGPKGGYTF	TRBV30	TRBJ1-2
CASSLRQDSKNIQYF	TRBV11-2	TRBJ2-4
CATRTGPGDTQYF	TRBV5-1	TRBJ2-3
CASSLGVQGQINEKLFF	TRBV7-2	TRBJ1-4
CASTAGTSGDIEQYF	TRBV6-5	TRBJ2-7
CASSMGGGWTEAFF	TRBV19	TRBJ1-1
CASSQDPRGGTGGGYTF	TRBV4-1	TRBJ1-2
CASSLASYNEQFF	TRBV9	TRBJ2-1
CASSDRGPGYGYTF	TRBV5-4	TRBJ1-2
CASSQDLGFPEAFF	TRBV4-3	TRBJ1-1
CASSDPLTGQKYGYTF	TRBV6-6	TRBJ1-2
CASSFRGSNQPQHF	TRBV7-2	TRBJ1-5
CASSYSPPIGTGYVRTEAFF	TRBV5-1	TRBJ1-1
CASSQALAGGSYEQYF	TRBV4-3	TRBJ2-7
CASSQVGTGGPDTQYF	TRBV4-2	TRBJ2-3
CASSIGGTGLQETQYF	TRBV19	TRBJ2-5
CASLGTSYEQYF	TRBV7-9	TRBJ2-7
CASSVLIGGTFETQYF	TRBV13	TRBJ2-5